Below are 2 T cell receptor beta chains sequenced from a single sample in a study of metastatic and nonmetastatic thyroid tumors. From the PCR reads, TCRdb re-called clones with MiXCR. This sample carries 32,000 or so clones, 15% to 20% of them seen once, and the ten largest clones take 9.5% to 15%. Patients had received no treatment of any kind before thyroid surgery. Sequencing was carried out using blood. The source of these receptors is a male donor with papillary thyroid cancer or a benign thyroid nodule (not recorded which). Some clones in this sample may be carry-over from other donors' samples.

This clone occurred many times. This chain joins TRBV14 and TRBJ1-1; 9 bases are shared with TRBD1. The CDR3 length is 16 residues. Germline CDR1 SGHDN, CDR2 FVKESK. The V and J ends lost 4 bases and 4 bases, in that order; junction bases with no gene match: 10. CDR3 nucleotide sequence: TGTGCCAGCAGCCGACGGACAGGGGCAGCGGGCACTGAAGCTTTCTTT. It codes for CASSRRTGAAGTEAFF.

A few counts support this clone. CDR3 amino acids: CASSRSPSGSQEQFF. Written as DNA, the CDR3 is TGTGCCAGCAGTCGATCACCGAGCGGGAGTCAGGAGCAGTTCTTC. The J gene is TRBJ2-1, the V gene TRBV6-2 or TRBV6-3, with 8 bases that match TRBD2. The CDR3 loop spans 15 amino acids. V shed 5 bases and J 10 bases; nucleotides not matched to a gene: 13. The V gene's germline CDR1 is MNHEY and CDR2 SVGEGT.